Shown below are 2 T cell receptor beta chains from a single sample sequenced in a study of T cells expressing NK-cell markers. TCRdb re-called the 5' RACE reads and gives one entry per CDR3 protein, without DNA. The sample's table shows about half a million distinct CDR3 sequences. Specimen: blood T cells: a sorted CD56 or NKG2C T cell subset, CD4+ or CD8+ T cells, or bulk PBMC T cells (not recorded which). The receptors originated from a woman in her 50s in good health.

V and J are TRBV19 and TRBJ1-1; TCRdb's D call, TRBD1, is unchecked because there is no DNA. CDR3 length equals 15 residues. CDR1 is LNHDA and CDR2 is SQIVND in the germline V gene (reference sequence). CDR3 sequence reads: CASSTQTGGGTEAFF.

The chain carries TRBV6-2 or TRBV6-3 and TRBJ2-7; the D gene TCRdb calls, TRBD2, cannot be checked with no DNA. The CDR3 length is 15 residues. CDR1 is MNHEY and CDR2 is SVGEGT in the germline V gene. The CDR3: CASSPRGGLAYEQYF.